The next 31 T cell receptor beta chains were all read from a single sample in a study of cytomegalovirus exposure and HLA in healthy donors. Only in-frame clones appear in the TCRdb table, and some are missing; sequencing was by immunoSEQ multiplex PCR. The profile shows roughly 330,000 clones, roughly nine tenths of them singletons. The specimen sequenced was PBMCs. Receptors originate from a woman under 40 in good health and CMV-seropositive.

This chain joins TRBV7-2 and TRBJ2-3, with 9 bases aligning to TRBD1. The germline CDR1 and CDR2 sequences are SGHTA and FQGNSA. There are 14 residues in the CDR3. The trim removed 4 bases at V and 6 bases at J, leaving 5 bases unmatched. CDR3 coding DNA: TGTGCCAGCAGCTCGGGACAGGGATGGGATACGCAGTATTTT. It encodes CASSSGQGWDTQYF.

The chain uses TRBV7-9 and TRBJ2-1; 8 nucleotides line up with TRBD2. Trimming at V came to 1 base and at J to 9 bases, leaving 20 bases not matched to a gene. The CDR3 loop spans 19 amino acids. The germline CDR1 and CDR2 sequences are SEHNR and FQNEAQ (reference sequence). The CDR3 coding sequence is TGTGCCAGCAGCTTAGACCCGGGAGGGCTCTCCGGGATCATAGGTGAGCAGTTCTTC. It translates to CASSLDPGGLSGIIGEQFF.

This clone has ten or more counts. This sequence joins TRBV21-1 and TRBJ2-2. TRBV21-1 is described as a pseudogene. The CDR3 has 17 amino acids. The CDR3 here is CASSKVWRTRRTGELFF. The CDR3 DNA is TGTGCCAGCAGCAAAGTTTGGCGTACCCGAAGGACCGGGGAGCTGTTTTTT.

The chain links TRBV7-9 to TRBJ1-6; possible D gene TRBD1, 6 bases. The CDR3 is made up of 16 amino acids. V lost 5 bases to trimming and J lost 14 bases, with 25 bases between them. Germline V gives CDR1 SEHNR, CDR2 FQNEAQ (reference sequence). The CDR3 spells CASSPLLDSEPKALHF. CDR3 bases: TGTGCCAGCAGCCCCCTTTTGGACAGCGAACCGAAGGCCCTCCACTTT.

This clone was seen once. This sequence joins TRBV7-6 and TRBJ2-7; TRBD2 aligns across 9 bases. This CDR3 spans 16 amino acids. Germline CDR1 SGHVS, CDR2 FNYEAQ. Trimming removed 5 bases from V and 3 bases from J; junction bases left unmatched: 11. This CDR3 is CASSLGGAGGNYEQYF. For the CDR3, the DNA is TGTGCCAGCAGCCTGGGTGGGGCGGGAGGGAACTACGAGCAGTACTTC.

The V and J genes are TRBV4-3 and TRBJ1-1, with 7 positions matching TRBD1. This CDR3 spans 17 amino acids. Unmatched junction bases numbered 13, after V lost 2 bases and J lost 4 bases. Germline assignment: CDR1 LGHNA and CDR2 YSLEER. The CDR3 loop is CASSQLSTGIPGTEAFF. The CDR3 coding sequence is TGCGCCAGCAGCCAATTATCGACAGGGATCCCGGGCACTGAAGCTTTCTTT.

The rearrangement links TRBV5-1 to TRBJ2-4, with 8 bases identical to TRBD2. This CDR3 is 16 amino acids long. From germline, CDR1 is SGHRS and CDR2 YFSETQ. The ends lost 1 base at V and 4 bases at J; junction bases unmatched: 7. In DNA, the CDR3 is TGCGCCAGCAGCTTGAGAGCGGGGGCCGGTAAAAACATTCAGTACTTC. As protein: CASSLRAGAGKNIQYF.

The rearrangement joins TRBV10-2 to TRBJ2-3, with 8 bases lining up with TRBD2. The CDR3 loop spans 15 amino acids. CDR1 and CDR2 (germline): WSHSY, SAAADI. The J segment lost 3 bases and the V segment lost 2 bases, leaving 4 bases of the junction unmatched. Here the CDR3 reads CASSESGSRTDTQYF. In DNA, the CDR3 is TGCGCCAGCAGTGAGAGCGGGAGTAGGACAGATACGCAGTATTTT.

The V and J genes are TRBV5-1 and TRBJ2-1, with 8 bases lining up with TRBD2. From germline, CDR1 is SGHRS and CDR2 YFSETQ. Germline trimming cut 4 bases from V and 2 bases from J; bases unmatched to any gene: 8. This CDR3 spans 16 amino acids. As DNA, the CDR3 is TGCGCCAGCAGCCCCTTAGCGGGAACTACCTACAATGAGCAGTTCTTC. This translates into CASSPLAGTTYNEQFF.

This sequence joins TRBV28 and TRBJ1-5; D ambiguous. CDR1 MDHEN and CDR2 SYDVKM come from the germline V gene. V was trimmed by 6 bases and J by 5 bases, leaving 17 bases between them. CDR3 length equals 15 residues. The chain's CDR3 is CASSPLPVGHQPQHF. The CDR3, as DNA: TGTGCCAGCAGCCCTCTCCCAGTAGGCCATCAGCCCCAGCATTTT.

V gene TRBV28 combines with J gene TRBJ1-2; TRBD1 matches 9 bases. Per the germline V gene, CDR1 is MDHEN and CDR2 is SYDVKM. CDR3 length: 16 amino acids. With 2 bases clipped from V and 5 bases from J, the junction kept 9 bases outside the gene matches. CDR3 in amino acids: CASSLIGGTGQYGYTF. Written as DNA, the CDR3 is TGTGCCAGCAGTTTAATAGGCGGGACAGGGCAATATGGCTACACCTTC.

The chain has TRBV4-1 and TRBJ2-1; 10 bases map to TRBD2. The CDR3 loop spans 15 amino acids. Trimming took 1 base from V and 7 from J; bases not matched to a gene: 4. CDR1 MGHRA and CDR2 YSYEKL come from the germline V gene. The CDR3 coding sequence is TGCGCCAGCAGCCAAGTGAGCGGGAGGGGAAATGAGCAGTTCTTC. This encodes CASSQVSGRGNEQFF.

The chain recombines TRBV7-2 with TRBJ1-5, with D unresolved. Germline V gene data show CDR1 as SGHTA and CDR2 as FQGNSA. The V end lost 1 base, the J end lost 2 bases, and 9 bases lay between the germline ends. The CDR3 is 15 amino acids. The CDR3 sequence is CASSLVGIGNQPQHF. As DNA, the CDR3 is TGTGCCAGCAGCTTAGTGGGGATCGGCAATCAGCCCCAGCATTTT.

The chain joins TRBV19 to TRBJ2-7; 11 bases agree with TRBD2. V shed 10 bases, J shed 3 bases, and the junction held 8 bases outside the gene matches. Germline V gene data show CDR1 as LNHDA and CDR2 as SQIVND (reference sequence). The CDR3 spans 14 residues. CDR3 loop: CATETGTSGYEQYF. Written as DNA, the CDR3 is TGTGCCACGGAGACCGGGACTAGCGGCTACGAGCAGTACTTC.

The chain is built from TRBV9 and TRBJ2-6; 8 nucleotides align to TRBD1. The CDR3 extends over 17 amino acids. J was trimmed by 4 bases and V by 6 bases; bases with no gene match: 12. The germline CDR1 and CDR2 sequences are SGDLS and YYNGEE. The CDR3 is CASTGRGLDSGANVLTF. Written as DNA, the CDR3 is TGTGCCAGCACCGGCAGGGGGCTAGACTCGGGGGCCAACGTCCTGACTTTC. Full variable domain (missing parts from reference TRBV9 and TRBJ2-6): DSGVTQTPKHLITATGQRVTLRCSPRSGDLSVYWYQQSLDQGLQFLIQYYNGEERAKGNILERFSAQQFPDLHSELNLSSLELGDSALYFCASTGRGLDSGANVLTFGAGSRLTVL.

V and J are TRBV2 and TRBJ1-4, with D possibly being TRBD1 (6 bases). There are 14 residues in the CDR3. Trimming left V 6 bases short and J 6 bases short, with 14 bases between. The germline CDR1 and CDR2 sequences are SNHLY and FYNNEI. The CDR3 nucleotides are TGTGCCAGCAGGTCGGGGGGCTTGGATGAAAAACTGTTTTTT. Protein product: CASRSGGLDEKLFF.

The rearrangement joins TRBV9 to TRBJ2-7; TRBD2 matches 7 bases. This CDR3 has 14 amino acids. Trimming cost V 4 bases and J 1 base; bases outside gene matches: 5. Germline V CDR1 and CDR2: SGDLS, YYNGEE. For the CDR3, the DNA is TGTGCCAGCAGCTACCACGGGGGGTCCTACGAGCAGTACTTC. This encodes CASSYHGGSYEQYF.

The chain recombines TRBV11-2 with TRBJ2-7, with D perhaps TRBD1 (5 bases). Germline V CDR1 and CDR2: SGHAT, FQNNGV. The germline V and J ends were trimmed by 4 bases and 0 bases, with 25 bases remaining between them. This CDR3 spans 19 amino acids. The CDR3 nucleotides are TGTGCCAGCAGCTCAATAGGGGCGATCGCGACCCGGAGCTCCTACGAGCAGTACTTC. Translation: CASSSIGAIATRSSYEQYF. The full variable domain, completed using reference TRBV11-2 and TRBJ2-7, is EAGVAQSPRYKIIEKRQSVAFWCNPISGHATLYWYQQILGQGPKLLIQFQNNGVVDDSQLPKDRFSAERLKGVDSTLKIQPAKLEDSAVYLCASSSIGAIATRSSYEQYFGPGTRLTVT.

The chain uses TRBV6-1 and TRBJ2-7; TRBD2 matches at 7 bases. The CDR3 consists of 14 residues. V dropped 1 base and J dropped 6; count of bases not matched to a gene: 6. The germline gives CDR1 MNHNS, CDR2 SASEGT. In nucleotides, the CDR3 is TGTGCCAGCAGTGAAGGAGGACTAGGCGTCGAGCAGTACTTC. Translating it yields CASSEGGLGVEQYF.

This chain joins TRBV7-6 and TRBJ2-7; possible D gene TRBD1, 6 bases. This CDR3 is 12 amino acids long. Germline assignment: CDR1 SGHVS and CDR2 FNYEAQ. V lost 4 bases and J 6 bases, leaving 10 bases between the germline ends. DNA of the CDR3: TGTGCCAGCAGCTCGACAGGAGGCGAGCAGTACTTC. As protein: CASSSTGGEQYF.

The chain couples TRBV10-3 to TRBJ2-7, with 10 bases that match TRBD2. Trimming cost V 5 bases and J 1 base; bases outside gene matches: 2. This CDR3 is built from 14 residues. Germline-derived CDR1 and CDR2 are ENHRY and SYGVKD. CDR3 coding DNA: TGTGCCATCAGTTTACTAGCGGGGTCCTACGAGCAGTACTTC. Its translation is CAISLLAGSYEQYF.

The sample holds one count of this clone. The V and J genes are TRBV6-5 and TRBJ2-5, with TRBD2 identical over 8 bases. The germline CDR1 and CDR2 sequences are MNHEY and SVGAGI. J lost 0 bases, V lost 8 bases, and 8 bases had no gene match. CDR3 size: 15 residues. CDR3 loop: CASGSSGWNQETQYF. The CDR3 coding sequence is TGTGCCAGCGGATCTAGCGGGTGGAACCAAGAGACCCAGTACTTC.

Turning to this clone: The same CDR3 also results from other DNA sequences found in this sample. The chain employs TRBV7-2 and TRBJ2-7; D is possibly TRBD1 (5 bases). Trimming left V 1 base short and J 4 bases short, with 11 bases between. Germline-derived CDR1 and CDR2 are SGHTA and FQGNSA. The CDR3 length is 14 residues. CDR3 DNA sequence: TGTGCCAGCAGCTTAGTCGCAGGGAAGTACGAGCAGTACTTC. Translating gives CASSLVAGKYEQYF.

This clone was counted a single time. The gene calls are TRBV7-2 and TRBJ2-5; D is undetermined. This CDR3 contains 13 residues. Trimming removed 1 base from V and 1 base from J, with 4 bases in between. CDR1 and CDR2 (germline): SGHTA, FQGNSA. As DNA, the CDR3 is TGTGCCAGCAGCTTAGGGCTCCAAGAGACCCAGTACTTC. As protein: CASSLGLQETQYF.

This clone was detected only once. The V gene is TRBV28, the J gene TRBJ2-7; the match to TRBD1 covers 10 bases. This CDR3 has 13 amino acids. Germline V gives CDR1 MDHEN, CDR2 SYDVKM. Trimming at V came to 5 bases and at J to 10 bases, leaving 8 bases not matched to a gene. CDR3 sequence (DNA): TGTGCCAGCAGTCAGCCGGGACAGGGGCGACAGTACTTC. It specifies CASSQPGQGRQYF.

CDR3 residues: CASSLSGGWGYTF. DNA of the CDR3: TGTGCCAGCAGTTTATCGGGGGGATGGGGCTACACCTTC. The V gene is TRBV27, the J gene TRBJ1-2, with a possible D match to TRBD1 (5 bases). The CDR3 has 13 amino acids. Per germline, CDR1 MNHEY and CDR2 SMNVEV (reference sequence). Trimming shortened V by 0 bases and J by 8 bases, and 10 bases separated the two germline ends.

The chain has TRBV29-1 and TRBJ1-2; 8 bases line up with TRBD1. J lost 3 bases, V lost 4 bases, and 7 bases had no gene match. This CDR3 has 14 amino acids. The germline CDR1 and CDR2 sequences are SQVTM and ANQGSEA. The CDR3 DNA is TGCAGCGTTGCCTTGACAGGGGATTACTATGGCTACACCTTC. The encoded protein is CSVALTGDYYGYTF.

In its sample, this clone was seen a few times. The chain is built from TRBV15 and TRBJ1-6, with unresolved D. Germline-derived CDR1 and CDR2 are LNHNV and YYDKDF (reference sequence). Trimming cost V 3 bases and J 7 bases, with 13 bases left between them. The CDR3 totals 15 residues. The CDR3 spells CATSSSTEPNSPLHF. The CDR3 nucleotides are TGTGCCACCAGCAGCTCGACGGAGCCAAATTCACCCCTCCACTTT.

The count of this clone is one. This chain links TRBV7-3 with TRBJ2-5; a weak D match, TRBD1 (6 bases). This CDR3 region has 14 residues. The germline gives CDR1 SGHTA, CDR2 FQGTGA. The germline V and J ends were trimmed by 5 bases and 1 base, with 11 bases remaining between them. The CDR3 here is CASSIAGAQETQYF. DNA for the CDR3: TGTGCCAGCAGCATTGCAGGGGCCCAAGAGACCCAGTACTTC.

This clone was counted a single time. The genes are TRBV29-1 and TRBJ2-1, with 9 bases lining up with TRBD2. This CDR3 has 16 amino acids. Germline V gene sequence: CDR1 SQVTM, CDR2 ANQGSEA. After removal of 2 bases from V and 4 bases from J, the junction contained 9 bases not matched to a gene. CDR3 sequence: CSVEIGLALIYNEQFF. CDR3 DNA: TGCAGCGTTGAAATAGGACTAGCGCTTATTTACAATGAGCAGTTCTTC.

This sequence joins TRBV9 and TRBJ2-7; tentatively, D is TRBD2 (5 bases). CDR3 length equals 14 residues. V lost 4 bases and J 6 bases, leaving 17 bases between the germline ends. CDR1 and CDR2 (germline): SGDLS, YYNGEE. CDR3 loop: CASSTFDLASEQYF. The CDR3, as DNA: TGTGCCAGCAGCACATTTGACCTAGCCAGCGAGCAGTACTTC. The full variable domain, with the rest looked up from reference TRBV9 and TRBJ2-7, is DSGVTQTPKHLITATGQRVTLRCSPRSGDLSVYWYQQSLDQGLQFLIQYYNGEERAKGNILERFSAQQFPDLHSELNLSSLELGDSALYFCASSTFDLASEQYFGPGTRLTVT.